Below are 9 T cell receptor beta chains sequenced from a single sample in a study of T cell repertoires in cytomegalovirus infection. Using its own MiXCR run on the reads, TCRdb lists one record per CDR3 protein. Of tens of thousands of distinct CDR3 sequences in the sample, roughly 20% are singletons; the top ten hold about a fifth. Their antigen targets remain unknown. Sequencing was carried out using PBMCs, sequenced either directly or after in vitro stimulation (not recorded which). The receptors come from a human donor in good health (CMV status not recorded). Some clones in this sample may be carry-over from other donors' samples.

This clonotype was counted many times. The CDR3 DNA sequence: TGTGCCAGCAGCTTACATCGCCAAGAGACCCAGTACTTC. This translates into CASSLHRQETQYF. J is TRBJ2-5 and V is TRBV7-2; D unresolved. Trimming left V 2 bases short and J 1 base short, with 5 bases between. The CDR3 is 13 residues long. CDR1 SGHTA and CDR2 FQGNSA come from the germline V gene.

This clonotype showed up many times. The genes are TRBV12-3 or TRBV12-4 and TRBJ1-1; 10 bases align to TRBD1. The junction had 3 bases not matched to a gene; V was cut back by 3 bases and J by 5 bases. The CDR3 is 14 residues long. This CDR3 is CASSFGGQGTEAFF. DNA for the CDR3: TGTGCCAGCAGTTTCGGGGGACAGGGGACTGAAGCTTTCTTT.

This clonotype appeared many times. The rearrangement joins TRBV7-9 to TRBJ1-1, with D unresolved. CDR1 SEHNR and CDR2 FQNEAQ come from the germline V gene (reference sequence). CDR3 length: 12 residues. The V gene lost 5 bases and the J gene lost 7 bases, with 11 bases spanning the gap. In DNA, the CDR3 is TGTGCCAGCAGCCCGGAGGATATTGAAGCTTTCTTT. Translation gives CASSPEDIEAFF.

CDR3 residues: CASSQDRASSGNTIYF. The DNA for the CDR3 is TGTGCCAGCAGCCAAGATCGGGCCAGCTCTGGAAACACCATATATTTT. The rearrangement uses TRBV11-2 and TRBJ1-3; D remains ambiguous. The V and J ends lost 5 bases and 0 bases respectively, with 14 bases between them. Germline CDR1 and CDR2: SGHAT and FQNNGV. This CDR3 spans 16 amino acids.

This clonotype was counted ten times or more. The chain links TRBV7-8 to TRBJ1-3, with D hard to call. Trimming stripped 4 bases from V and 0 bases from J, with 4 bases between. From germline, CDR1 is SGHVS and CDR2 FQNEAQ. The CDR3 totals 13 residues. In DNA form, the CDR3 reads TGTGCCAGCAGCTCGAGCTCTGGAAACACCATATATTTT. As protein: CASSSSSGNTIYF.

Details on this clonotype: Given a much more abundant clone one base away, this may be a read error. V gene TRBV12-3 or TRBV12-4 combines with J gene TRBJ1-1; D not certain. The CDR3 runs to 14 residues. Trimming took 7 bases from V and 2 from J, leaving 14 bases between them. The CDR3 here is CASTPTRVNTEAFF. CDR3 DNA sequence: TGTGCCAGCACCCCGACAAGGGTTAACACTGAAGCTTTCTTT.

The table lists this clonotype with a few counts. The CDR3 here is CARKPGEPEAFF. For the CDR3, the DNA is TGTGCCAGAAAACCAGGGGAGCCTGAAGCTTTCTTT. The chain combines TRBV7-9 with TRBJ1-1; a possible D gene is TRBD1 (6 bases). The V end was cut by 9 bases, the J end by 6 bases, with 14 bases between. Germline CDR1 is SEHNR and CDR2 is FQNEAQ (reference sequence). The length of the CDR3 is 12 residues.

This clonotype was observed a few times. The J gene is TRBJ1-1, the V gene TRBV2; D not resolved. The CDR3 contains 14 residues. With 2 bases removed from V and 5 bases from J, the gap between germline ends came to 12 bases. CDR1 and CDR2 from the germline V gene are SNHLY and FYNNEI. CDR3 sequence: CASSERRWDTEAFF. The DNA for the CDR3 is TGTGCCAGCAGTGAAAGAAGATGGGATACTGAAGCTTTCTTT.

This clonotype was observed many times. CDR3 bases: TGTGCCAGCAGTGAACTGTTTGGGACCATGTACGAGCAGTACTTC. Translating it yields CASSELFGTMYEQYF. The chain couples TRBV2 to TRBJ2-7; D could derive from TRBD1 or TRBD2 (5 bases each). V was pared by 2 bases and J by 4 bases, with 15 bases between. This CDR3 region has 15 residues. Germline V gene lookup returns CDR1 SNHLY and CDR2 FYNNEI.